The 29 T cell receptor beta chains below were found in one sample sequenced in a study of T cells in women clearing cervical HPV infection. This table comes from immunoSEQ multiplex PCR, and its TCRdb copy is limited to in-frame clones, with some not included. This table holds roughly 20,000 clones. Sequenced material: blood buffy coat. Every receptor here comes from a woman aged 18-70 years with a cervical HPV16 infection that either progressed to CIN3+ or cleared (not recorded which).

For this clone: The read halts 3 residues ahead of the CDR3 end, with the missing end drawn from the germline J gene. V usage is TRBV5-1 and J usage is TRBJ2-2; the match to TRBD2 covers 10 bases. This CDR3 region has 15 residues. Per germline, CDR1 SGHRS and CDR2 YFSETQ. J gave up 5 bases and V 5 bases, and 6 bases lay outside the gene matches. Partial CDR3 DNA: TGCGCCAGCAGTCCACGACTAGCGGGTACCGGGGAG. This gives the protein CASSPRLAGTGE. The entire CDR3 reads CASSPRLAGTGELFF. Full variable domain (missing parts from reference TRBV5-1 and TRBJ2-2): KAGVTQTPRYLIKTRGQQVTLSCSPISGHRSVSWYQQTPGQGLQFLFEYFSETQRNKGNFPGRFSGRQFSNSRSEMNVSTLELGDSALYLCASSPRLAGTGELFFGEGSRLTVL.

Details on this clone: The read falls 3 residues short of the CDR3 end, and the missing part is taken from the germline J gene. The chain joins TRBV12-3 or TRBV12-4 to TRBJ2-7, with 7 bases that match TRBD1. The trim removed 6 bases at V and 2 bases at J, leaving 7 bases unmatched. The length of the CDR3 is 14 residues. Here the CDR3 reads CASSFIQGAYEQYF. The part of the CDR3 DNA that was read is TGTGCCAGCAGCTTTATCCAGGGGGCCTACGAG.

Regarding this clone: The read halts 3 residues ahead of the CDR3 end, with the missing end drawn from the germline J gene. The chain has TRBV19 and TRBJ2-3; D is uncertain. The germline V gene encodes CDR1 LNHDA and CDR2 SQIVND (reference sequence). The CDR3 is 14 residues long. V was clipped by 7 bases and J by 1 base, with 12 bases between them. The CDR3 is CASTPLPGTDTQYF. The part of the CDR3 DNA that was read is TGTGCCAGTACCCCACTACCAGGCACAGATACG.

Note on this clone: The read comes to an end 3 residues before the CDR3 does, leaving the germline J gene to fill in the end. The V and J genes are TRBV5-4 and TRBJ2-3, with 9 bases aligning to TRBD2. Germline V CDR1 and CDR2: SGHNT, YYREEE (reference sequence). The V gene end was trimmed by 0 bases and the J gene end by 4 bases; junction bases not matched to a gene: 6. The CDR3 sequence is 16 residues long. The part of the CDR3 DNA that was read is TGTGCCAGCAGCTTGGAGGCGGGGGGGACCCCAGATACG. This translates into CASSLEAGGTPDT. The whole CDR3 sequence reads CASSLEAGGTPDTQYF.

Regarding this clone: The DNA ends 3 residues before the CDR3 does, and the rest of the CDR3 is filled in from the germline J gene. The chain joins TRBV6-2 or TRBV6-3 to TRBJ2-7, with D perhaps TRBD1 (7 bases). V was clipped by 3 bases and J by 3 bases, with 15 bases between them. The CDR3 has 15 amino acids. The V gene's germline CDR1 is MNHEY and CDR2 SVGEGT. The covered CDR3 bases are TGTGCCAGCAGTTATGCGACAGGGAGGAACTACGAG. It yields the protein CASSYATGRNYE. The whole CDR3 protein is CASSYATGRNYEQYF.

On this clone itself: The read comes to an end 3 residues before the CDR3 does, leaving the germline J gene to fill in the end. The chain carries TRBV5-1 and TRBJ2-1; D is ambiguous. Germline V gene lookup returns CDR1 SGHRS and CDR2 YFSETQ. The CDR3 is 11 amino acids. The germline V and J ends were trimmed by 0 bases and 9 bases, with 4 bases remaining between them. CDR3 sequence reads: CASSLDSEQFF. The sequenced part of the CDR3 DNA is TGCGCCAGCAGCTTGGACTCTGAG. The whole variable domain, remainder taken from reference TRBV5-1 and TRBJ2-1, is KAGVTQTPRYLIKTRGQQVTLSCSPISGHRSVSWYQQTPGQGLQFLFEYFSETQRNKGNFPGRFSGRQFSNSRSEMNVSTLELGDSALYLCASSLDSEQFFGPGTRLTVL.

As regards this clone: The CDR3 extends 3 residues past the end of the read, so its final part is completed from the germline J gene. This chain links TRBV5-6 with TRBJ1-3, with D unresolved. V lost 1 base, J lost 0 bases, and 8 bases lay in between. Germline-derived CDR1 and CDR2 are SGHDT and YYEEEE. The CDR3 is 15 amino acids. CDR3 sequence reads: CASSLYSISGNTIYF. CDR3 DNA (partial): TGTGCCAGCAGCTTGTACTCCATCTCTGGAAACACC.

For this clone: From the germline J gene comes the end of the CDR3, since the read stops 3 residues before it. The V and J genes are TRBV7-9 and TRBJ2-7, with D tentatively TRBD1 (5 bases). The germline gives CDR1 SEHNR, CDR2 FQNEAQ (reference sequence). CDR3 length: 12 residues. V was shortened by 2 bases and J by 5 bases, with 7 bases between the two germline ends. CDR3 DNA (partial): TGTGCCAGCAGCTTATCCAGGGACGAG. Amino acids: CASSLSRDE. The full CDR3 protein reads CASSLSRDEQYF.

About this clone itself: The DNA ends 3 residues before the CDR3 does, and the rest of the CDR3 is filled in from the germline J gene. V gene TRBV20-1 combines with J gene TRBJ1-5; a weak D match, TRBD1 (5 bases). Looked up from germline, CDR1 is DFQATT and CDR2 is SNEGSKA (reference sequence). V shed 6 bases and J shed 5 bases, with 11 bases lying between them. The CDR3 covers 12 residues. The CDR3 is CSAIGGDQPQHF. The DNA read from the CDR3 is TGCAGTGCAATTGGAGGGGATCAGCCC.

Worth noting for this clone: The read halts 3 residues ahead of the CDR3 end, with the missing end drawn from the germline J gene. The gene calls are TRBV7-9 and TRBJ2-3; a weak D match, TRBD1 (7 bases). Deletions cut 4 bases from V and 2 bases from J, with 13 bases between. Germline CDR1 and CDR2: SEHNR and FQNEAQ (reference sequence). CDR3 length: 15 amino acids. The CDR3 is CASSWQGDFTDTQYF. Incomplete CDR3 DNA: TGTGCCAGCAGCTGGCAGGGGGACTTCACAGATACG.

Frequency places this clone as medium-sized. The read is 3 residues too short to cover the CDR3 end, so that end is filled in from the germline J gene. This chain connects TRBV18 to TRBJ1-2; D remains ambiguous. CDR1 and CDR2 from the germline V gene are KGHSH and LQKENI. Trimming cost V 0 bases and J 2 bases, with 13 bases left between them. The CDR3 spans 16 residues. The DNA read from the CDR3 is TGTGCCAGCTCACCACCGACAACACTAGGCAACTATGGC. Amino acids: CASSPPTTLGNYG. The whole CDR3 sequence reads CASSPPTTLGNYGYTF.

Regarding this clone: Read coverage stops 3 residues before the CDR3 terminus; the germline J gene supplies the remainder. The gene calls are TRBV2 and TRBJ2-3; 9 bases match TRBD1. Germline V gene lookup returns CDR1 SNHLY and CDR2 FYNNEI. This CDR3 spans 16 amino acids. With 4 bases clipped from V and 3 bases from J, the junction kept 8 bases outside the gene matches. CDR3: CASSGDRDRETDTQYF. CDR3 DNA, as far as it was read: TGTGCCAGCAGTGGGGACCGGGACAGGGAAACAGATACG.

Of note for this clone: Read sequence stops 3 residues before the CDR3 end, and the germline J gene provides the missing end. The V gene is TRBV5-4, the J gene TRBJ2-2; weak D call: TRBD2 (6 bases). V was trimmed by 0 bases and J by 3 bases, leaving 9 bases between them. CDR3 size: 15 residues. CDR1 and CDR2 from the germline V gene are SGHNT and YYREEE (reference sequence). The CDR3 protein is CASSLAPGDTGELFF. CDR3 bases read: TGTGCCAGCAGCTTGGCCCCGGGGGACACCGGGGAG.

Concerning this clone: From the germline J gene comes the end of the CDR3, since the read stops 3 residues before it. The chain uses TRBV6-1 and TRBJ1-2, with 7 bases identical to TRBD1. CDR1 and CDR2 (germline): MNHNS, SASEGT. This CDR3 comprises 17 residues. CDR3 DNA (partial): TGTGCCAGCAGTGAATTAGGGGGCCCAGATCAATTGGGAGGC. This codes for CASSELGGPDQLGG. The CDR3 in its entirety is CASSELGGPDQLGGYTF.

CDR3 DNA (partial): TGCGCCAGCAGCAGGGACAGTTATGGC. It encodes CASSRDSYG. The entire CDR3 protein reads CASSRDSYGYTF. The chain joins TRBV5-1 to TRBJ1-2; TRBD1 matches 7 bases. The read falls 3 residues short of the CDR3 end, and the missing part is taken from the germline J gene. The germline V gene has CDR1 SGHRS and CDR2 YFSETQ. Losses at the gene ends were 4 bases for V and 5 bases for J; bases not matched to a gene: 2. The CDR3 runs 12 residues.

For this clone: The read halts 3 residues ahead of the CDR3 end, with the missing end drawn from the germline J gene. The V gene is TRBV5-5, the J gene TRBJ2-7; D not certain. Germline CDR1 reads SGHKS; CDR2 reads YYEKEE (reference sequence). V lost 0 bases to trimming and J lost 3 bases, with 13 bases between them. The length of the CDR3 is 15 residues. CDR3 sequence: CASSLGLTVIYEQYF. The sequenced CDR3 bases are TGTGCCAGCAGCTTGGGGCTTACAGTTATCTACGAG.

As to this clone: The observed sequence ends 3 residues before the CDR3 terminus, with the missing tail filled in from the germline J gene. The chain uses TRBV12-3 or TRBV12-4 and TRBJ2-1, with D unresolved. The CDR3 loop spans 11 amino acids. V shed 4 bases and J shed 8 bases, with 6 bases lying between them. The CDR3: CASSWSDEQFF. CDR3 DNA (partial): TGTGCCAGCAGTTGGTCGGATGAG.

Remarks on this clone: The read gets to within 3 residues of the CDR3 end, and the germline J gene fills in the rest. The chain uses TRBV4-1 and TRBJ1-4, with D possibly matching TRBD1 (5 bases). The CDR3 loop spans 16 amino acids. Looked up from germline, CDR1 is MGHRA and CDR2 is YSYEKL. Trimming shortened V by 1 base and J by 9 bases, and 18 bases separated the two germline ends. CDR3 DNA, as far as it was read: TGCGCCAGCAGCCAAGTTGAAACGGGGGTAATGAAAAAA. Its translation: CASSQVETGVMKK. The whole CDR3 sequence is CASSQVETGVMKKLFF.

A note on this clone: A junction boundary mismatches the germline segment, possibly from a read error. With the read ending 3 residues before the CDR3 end, the germline J gene is used to fill in that end. The rearrangement uses TRBV7-7 and TRBJ2-3; 12 bases line up with TRBD2. Germline V gives CDR1 SSHAT, CDR2 FNYEAQ (reference sequence). The CDR3 runs 15 residues. The CDR3 bases that were read are TGTGCTAGCAGCCCCGGACTAGCGGGGTTAGATACG. Amino acids: CASSPGLAGLDT. The CDR3, in full, reads CASSPGLAGLDTQYF.

On this clone itself: The CDR3 end falls 3 residues outside the read, so it is completed with the germline J gene. The rearrangement uses TRBV27 and TRBJ2-3; D is uncertain. The CDR3 length is 14 residues. The V end was cut by 7 bases, the J end by 2 bases, with 13 bases between. Germline V CDR1 and CDR2: MNHEY, SMNVEV (reference sequence). CDR3 DNA, as far as it was read: TGTGCCAGCACCTCCCCAGGTTTCACAGATACG. Residues: CASTSPGFTDT. The entire CDR3 reads CASTSPGFTDTQYF.

On this clone itself: The CDR3 end falls 3 residues outside the read, so it is completed with the germline J gene. The chain has TRBV9 and TRBJ2-3; D may be TRBD2 (7 bases). This CDR3 comprises 14 residues. The germline V and J ends were trimmed by 1 base and 6 bases, with 12 bases remaining between them. Germline V gene lookup returns CDR1 SGDLS and CDR2 YYNGEE. CDR3 amino acids: CASSVRGGSDTQYF. The DNA read from the CDR3 is TGTGCCAGCAGCGTAAGGGGGGGGTCGGATACG.

As regards this clone: The read terminates 3 residues before the CDR3 end, so the remaining end is supplied by the germline J gene. J is TRBJ1-3 and V is TRBV30; TRBD1 matches at 9 bases. Germline assignment: CDR1 GTSNPN and CDR2 SVGIG (reference sequence). The CDR3 covers 15 residues. The ends lost 2 bases at V and 2 bases at J; junction bases unmatched: 4. CDR3 amino acids: CAWSWDRDTGNTIYF. The sequenced CDR3 bases are TGTGCCTGGAGTTGGGACAGGGACACTGGAAACACC.

On this clone: Read data end 3 residues before the CDR3 end; the end is taken from the germline J gene. The chain links TRBV19 to TRBJ1-5, with TRBD1 matching over 10 bases. J gave up 5 bases and V 3 bases, and 1 base lay outside the gene matches. Per the germline V gene, CDR1 is LNHDA and CDR2 is SQIVND (reference sequence). The CDR3 is 14 amino acids. The covered CDR3 bases are TGTGCCAGTAGTATGGGACAGGGGTATCAGCCC. Its protein is CASSMGQGYQP. The whole CDR3 region reads CASSMGQGYQPQHF.

Concerning this clone itself: The sequence runs out 3 residues before the end of the CDR3; the remainder is reconstructed from the germline J gene. The gene calls are TRBV5-1 and TRBJ1-5; maybe TRBD1 (5 bases). V lost 0 bases and J 0 bases, leaving 7 bases between the germline ends. The CDR3 runs to 15 residues. Germline CDR1 reads SGHRS; CDR2 reads YFSETQ. The DNA read from the CDR3 is TGCGCCAGCAGCTTGGTCGACAGTAGCAATCAGCCC. Amino acids: CASSLVDSSNQP. The entire CDR3 sequence reads CASSLVDSSNQPQHF.

This clone ranks as medium-sized in terms of frequency. The CDR3 end lies 3 residues beyond the end of the read and is filled in from the germline J gene. V is TRBV29-1 and J is TRBJ1-1; D is possibly TRBD1 (5 bases). CDR3 length: 11 amino acids. Germline CDR1 SQVTM, CDR2 ANQGSEA. The germline V and J ends were trimmed by 7 bases and 1 base, with 7 bases remaining between them. CDR3 bases read: TGCAGCGCGACAGAGAACACTGAA. This encodes CSATENTE. The whole CDR3 sequence reads CSATENTEAFF.

Concerning this clone: The CDR3 end falls 3 residues outside the read, so it is completed with the germline J gene. The V and J genes are TRBV5-1 and TRBJ1-3; 11 positions agree with TRBD1. Trimming took 3 bases from V and 2 from J; bases not matched to a gene: 4. CDR3 length equals 16 residues. Germline CDR1 SGHRS, CDR2 YFSETQ. CDR3 residues: CASSSGTGGTGNTIYF. The part of the CDR3 DNA that was read is TGCGCCAGCAGCTCCGGGACAGGGGGGACTGGAAACACC. The full variable domain, rest sourced from reference TRBV5-1 and TRBJ1-3, is KAGVTQTPRYLIKTRGQQVTLSCSPISGHRSVSWYQQTPGQGLQFLFEYFSETQRNKGNFPGRFSGRQFSNSRSEMNVSTLELGDSALYLCASSSGTGGTGNTIYFGEGSWLTVV.

Details on this clone: The CDR3 is cut off 3 residues early in the read; its end comes from the germline J gene. This chain joins TRBV19 and TRBJ1-1; possible D gene TRBD1, 6 bases. Germline CDR1 LNHDA, CDR2 SQIVND (reference sequence). The CDR3 runs to 14 residues. V lost 3 bases, J lost 4 bases, and 12 bases lay in between. The sequenced CDR3 bases are TGTGCCAGTAGTATGGGGGGGGCGCGCACTGAA. Amino acid sequence: CASSMGGARTE. The entire CDR3 reads CASSMGGARTEAFF.

To note about this clone: The CDR3 end falls 3 residues outside the read, so it is completed with the germline J gene. The chain uses TRBV12-3 or TRBV12-4 and TRBJ1-2; D is undetermined. The CDR3 runs 11 residues. CDR3 bases read: TGTGCCAGTGGTTACAGCCTGGGC. The encoded protein is CASGYSLG. The full CDR3 protein reads CASGYSLGYTF.

This clone is deemed medium-sized (0.01 to 0.1%) by its frequency. The CDR3 end lies 3 residues beyond the end of the read and is filled in from the germline J gene. V is TRBV6-1 and J is TRBJ2-3; 8 bases line up with TRBD2. Germline V lookup: CDR1 MNHNS, CDR2 SASEGT. The J segment lost 0 bases and the V segment lost 0 bases, leaving 2 bases of the junction unmatched. The CDR3 consists of 16 residues. CDR3 bases read: TGTGCCAGCAGTGAAGCAGTAGCGGGGAGCACAGATACG. Residues: CASSEAVAGSTDT. In full, the CDR3 reads CASSEAVAGSTDTQYF.